The TCR beta chain described here comes from a study of T cells in Graves' hyperthyroidism and ophthalmopathy. V dropped 1 base and J dropped 5 bases, with 8 bases sitting between them. CDR3 length: 14 amino acids. Germline V gene lookup returns CDR1 SGHNT and CDR2 YENEEA. Comments on this clonotype: Its antigen remains unknown.

The PBMCs had their origin in 10 ml of fresh peripheral blood. There were TCR beta CDR3 regions amplified from RNA transcripts. RT-PCR in the first round (using the HTBI primer set) targeted the TCR CDR3. MiXCR, applied by TCRdb to the multiplex PCR reads, yields one record per CDR3 protein. This sample has some 500,000 distinct CDR3 sequences, with over 13% found just once. Broader study findings: Ophthalmopathy was identified by the model a median approximately 6.4 months ahead of onset.

The sample was blood. The source is a woman aged 18-30 years with Graves' hyperthyroidism. The V call is TRBV11-3, the J call TRBJ1-4, with unresolved D. CDR3 DNA: TGTGCCAGCAGCTTAGCCAGGAACAATGAAAAACTGTTTTTT. It yields the protein CASSLARNNEKLFF.